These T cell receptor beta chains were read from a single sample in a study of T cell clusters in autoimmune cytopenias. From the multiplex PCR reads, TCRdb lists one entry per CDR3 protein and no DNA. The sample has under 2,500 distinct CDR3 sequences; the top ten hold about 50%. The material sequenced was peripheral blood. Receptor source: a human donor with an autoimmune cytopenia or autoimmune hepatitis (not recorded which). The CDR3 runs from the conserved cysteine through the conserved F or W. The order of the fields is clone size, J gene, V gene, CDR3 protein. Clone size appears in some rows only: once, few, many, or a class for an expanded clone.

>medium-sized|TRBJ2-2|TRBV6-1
CASSEVGELFF
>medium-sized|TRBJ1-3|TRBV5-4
CASSLGHQTGNTIYF
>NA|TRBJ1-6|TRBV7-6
CASSLEGRGGSPLHF
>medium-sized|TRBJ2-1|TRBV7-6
CASSAEYNEQFF
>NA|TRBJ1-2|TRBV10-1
CASSGGRDYGYTF
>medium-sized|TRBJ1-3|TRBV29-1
CSVEDPGEGLSGNTIYF
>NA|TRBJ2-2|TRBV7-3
CATAGGGANTGELFF
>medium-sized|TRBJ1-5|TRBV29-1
CSVEEGGGQPQHF
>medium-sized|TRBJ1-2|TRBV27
CASSFGQPGYGYTF
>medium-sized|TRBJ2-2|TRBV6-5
CASSYFLGGELFF
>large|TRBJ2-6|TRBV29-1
CSVETDTDSGANVLTF
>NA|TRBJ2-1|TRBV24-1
CATSSGTRGDEQFF
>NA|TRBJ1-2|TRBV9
CASSVVSGGGYTF
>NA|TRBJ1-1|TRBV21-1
CASSPLGDTDNPNTEAFF
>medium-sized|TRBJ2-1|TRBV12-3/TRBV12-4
CASSLRGASFNEQFF
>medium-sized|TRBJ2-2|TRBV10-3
CAISRDRTYTGELFF
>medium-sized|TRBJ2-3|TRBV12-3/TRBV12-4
CASSALPDSTDTQYF
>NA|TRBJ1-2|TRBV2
CASTEAGAGGYTF
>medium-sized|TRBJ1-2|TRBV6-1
CASSLLSGTEYGYTF
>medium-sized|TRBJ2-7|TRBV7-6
CASSFGGNYEQYF
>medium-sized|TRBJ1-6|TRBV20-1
CSASTEVLNSPLHF
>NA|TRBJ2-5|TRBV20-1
CSATLAGYQETQYF
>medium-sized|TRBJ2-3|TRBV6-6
CASSYSPSGGYTDTQYF
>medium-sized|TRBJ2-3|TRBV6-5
CASSYPGGTQYF
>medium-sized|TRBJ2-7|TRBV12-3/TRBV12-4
CASSFPGGAAYEQYF
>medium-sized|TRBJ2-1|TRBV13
CASRDTSGGSEQFF
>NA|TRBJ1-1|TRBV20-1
CSANTDVLEAFF
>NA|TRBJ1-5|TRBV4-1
CASQKETGGIQPQHF
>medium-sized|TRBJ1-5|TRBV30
CAWSLQGPQPQHF
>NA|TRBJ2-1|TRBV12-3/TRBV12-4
CASSLGQGKGNNEQFF